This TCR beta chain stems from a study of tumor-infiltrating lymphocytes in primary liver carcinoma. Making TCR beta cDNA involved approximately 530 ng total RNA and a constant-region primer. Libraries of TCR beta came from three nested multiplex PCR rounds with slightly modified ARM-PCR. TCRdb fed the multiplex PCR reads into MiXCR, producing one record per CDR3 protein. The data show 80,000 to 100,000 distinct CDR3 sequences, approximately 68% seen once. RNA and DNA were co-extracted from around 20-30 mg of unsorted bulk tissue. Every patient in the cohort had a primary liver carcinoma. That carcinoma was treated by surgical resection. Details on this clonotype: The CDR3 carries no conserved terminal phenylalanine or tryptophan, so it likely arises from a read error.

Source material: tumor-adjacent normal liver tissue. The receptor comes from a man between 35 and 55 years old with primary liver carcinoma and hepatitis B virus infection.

CDR3: CASSSEYGVTKAFL. The CDR3 bases are TGTGCCAGCAGCTCGGAGTACGGCGTCACTAAAGCTTTCTTA. The V and J genes are TRBV11-2 and TRBJ1-1; D unresolved. The germline V gene has CDR1 SGHAT and CDR2 FQNNGV. CDR3 size: 14 residues.